Listed below are T cell receptor beta chains from one sample, sequenced in a study of shared clonotypes between healthy human individuals. Some clones are missing from TCRdb's copy, which holds only in-frame ones; the method was immunoSEQ multiplex PCR. The profile shows fewer than 400,000 clones, roughly 70% of them singletons. The specimen was memory CD4+ T cells sorted from blood. All receptors derive from a young man in good health. CDR3s include the opening cysteine and the closing phenylalanine or tryptophan. A D gene is named only where the DNA matches it firmly.

TRBV10-3	.	TRBJ2-7	TGTGCCATCAGTACAGGGACTACGGCCTACGAGCAGTACTTC	CAISTGTTAYEQYF
TRBV25-1	.	TRBJ2-7	TGTGCCAGCACTTCTTCCGGGAGCTACGAGCAGTACTTC	CASTSSGSYEQYF
TRBV6-5	.	TRBJ1-2	TGTGCCAGCAGTGCTCGGGGGCCGACTAACTATGGCTACACCTTC	CASSARGPTNYGYTF
TRBV6-5	.	TRBJ1-2	TGTGCCAGCAGTTACCCCGGCAGTCCCTATGGCTACACCTTC	CASSYPGSPYGYTF
TRBV18	TRBD1	TRBJ2-1	TGTGCCAGCTCACGCCCGGGACAGGTCTACAATGAGCAGTTCTTC	CASSRPGQVYNEQFF
TRBV5-1	.	TRBJ2-3	TGCGCCAGCAGCTTGGTAAAGGGGAGCACAGATACGCAGTATTTT	CASSLVKGSTDTQYF
TRBV7-2	.	TRBJ2-1	TGTGCCAGCAGCCCTAGCCCCAGGGATATCAGGTTCTTC	CASSPSPRDIRFF
TRBV25-1	.	TRBJ1-5	TGTGCCAGCAGTGAGCAGGGGAATCAGCCCCAGCATTTT	CASSEQGNQPQHF
TRBV2	TRBD2	TRBJ2-5	TGTGCCAGTGGGACTAGCGGACAAGAGACCCAGTACTTC	CASGTSGQETQYF
TRBV5-4	TRBD2	TRBJ2-2	TGTGCCAGCAGCTCACTTCCGGGACTAGCTTCCGGGGAGCTGTTTTTT	CASSSLPGLASGELFF
TRBV7-8	TRBD2	TRBJ2-1	TGTGCGGGACTAATCGGGAGTGAGCAGTTCTTC	CAGLIGSEQFF